This TCR beta chain was recorded in a study of blood T cell repertoires in COVID-19. Profiling relied on immunoSEQ multiplex PCR, and the TCRdb table lists in-frame clones only, not all of them. The sample lists about 100,000 clones; roughly 79% were seen once. Trimming pared 0 bases from V and 3 bases from J, leaving 9 bases between. The CDR3 has 14 amino acids. The germline gives CDR1 KGHSH, CDR2 LQKENI. This rearrangement joins TRBV18 to TRBJ2-7; D is uncertain. The receptor was isolated from a man in his 70s with active or convalescent COVID-19. What was sequenced was peripheral blood. As DNA, the CDR3 is TGTGCCAGCTCACCACCGAGCAGGATCTACGAGCAGTACTTC. Translated, it gives CASSPPSRIYEQYF.